A selection of T cell receptor beta chains follows, all from one sample in a study of shared clonotypes between healthy human individuals. The repertoire was sequenced with immunoSEQ multiplex PCR; TCRdb's copy has only in-frame clones and lacks some. The table shows roughly 700,000 clones, with about 90% occurring only once. The sequenced sample consisted of memory CD8+ T cells from PBMCs. These receptors all stem from a man aged 18 to 30 in good health. Some clones in this sample may be carry-over from other donors' samples. Each CDR3 is given with its conserved first and last residue. A D gene is named only where the DNA matches it firmly. Expanded clones get a size class; other rows say once, few or many, or leave the size out.

CDR3 DNA: TGTGCCAGCAGCTTACCGGGAGAGGGCACTGAAGCTTTCTTT
CDR3 protein: CASSLPGEGTEAFF
V gene: TRBV7-8
D gene: -
J gene: TRBJ1-1
clone size: -

CDR3 DNA: TGCGCCAGCAGCTCCGGACAGGGGATGGATAATGAAAAACTGTTTTTT
CDR3 protein: CASSSGQGMDNEKLFF
V gene: TRBV5-1
D gene: TRBD1
J gene: TRBJ1-4
clone size: once

CDR3 DNA: TGTGCCAGCAGCCCCCAAGCGGGAGCGTCGGGGAACATTCAGTACTTC
CDR3 protein: CASSPQAGASGNIQYF
V gene: TRBV13
D gene: TRBD2
J gene: TRBJ2-4
clone size: -

CDR3 DNA: TGCGCCAGCAGCCAAGATTTGAAGGGATCGCGCAATCAGCCCCAGCATTTT
CDR3 protein: CASSQDLKGSRNQPQHF
V gene: TRBV4-1
D gene: -
J gene: TRBJ1-5
clone size: -

CDR3 DNA: TGTGCCAGCAGCTTCGACGACTACACAGATACGCAGTATTTT
CDR3 protein: CASSFDDYTDTQYF
V gene: TRBV11-2
D gene: -
J gene: TRBJ2-3
clone size: -

CDR3 DNA: TGTGCCAGCAGCCACGGACCCAGCACCTACGAGCAGTACTTC
CDR3 protein: CASSHGPSTYEQYF
V gene: TRBV7-8
D gene: -
J gene: TRBJ2-7
clone size: -

CDR3 DNA: TGTGCCAGCAGCTTAGCCGGCTACAATGAGCAGTTCTTC
CDR3 protein: CASSLAGYNEQFF
V gene: TRBV11-2
D gene: -
J gene: TRBJ2-1
clone size: -

CDR3 DNA: TGTGCCAGCAGCGTAGGCCTAGCGTATGAGCAGTTCTTC
CDR3 protein: CASSVGLAYEQFF
V gene: TRBV9
D gene: -
J gene: TRBJ2-1
clone size: -

CDR3 DNA: TGTGCCAGCAGCGTAGGGGGGAGCTTGTACGAGCAGTACTTC
CDR3 protein: CASSVGGSLYEQYF
V gene: TRBV9
D gene: -
J gene: TRBJ2-7
clone size: -

CDR3 DNA: TGTGCCAGCAGCCAACATGACGGCTCCTACAATGAGCAGTTCTTC
CDR3 protein: CASSQHDGSYNEQFF
V gene: TRBV7-9
D gene: -
J gene: TRBJ2-1
clone size: -

CDR3 DNA: TGTGCCAGTAGACCAGACCCTCAAGAGACCCAGTACTTC
CDR3 protein: CASRPDPQETQYF
V gene: TRBV19
D gene: -
J gene: TRBJ2-5
clone size: -

CDR3 DNA: TGCGCCAGCAGCCCTCTGGGGGATGGGGATACGCAGTATTTT
CDR3 protein: CASSPLGDGDTQYF
V gene: TRBV5-1
D gene: -
J gene: TRBJ2-3
clone size: -

CDR3 DNA: TGTGCCAGTAGTATGTGGGGGCTTATGCAAGAGACCCAGTACTTC
CDR3 protein: CASSMWGLMQETQYF
V gene: TRBV19
D gene: -
J gene: TRBJ2-5
clone size: -

CDR3 DNA: TGTGCCAGCAGTGTGATAACAGGGGGTGTAGGAGAGACCCAGTACTTC
CDR3 protein: CASSVITGGVGETQYF
V gene: TRBV6-1
D gene: TRBD1
J gene: TRBJ2-5
clone size: many

CDR3 DNA: TGTGCCAGCAGGCTTCACACCGGGGAGCTGTTTTTT
CDR3 protein: CASRLHTGELFF
V gene: TRBV19
D gene: -
J gene: TRBJ2-2
clone size: -

CDR3 DNA: TGTGCCAGCAGACACCAGAGCTCTGGGGCCAACGTCCTGACTTTC
CDR3 protein: CASRHQSSGANVLTF
V gene: TRBV7-9
D gene: -
J gene: TRBJ2-6
clone size: many

CDR3 DNA: TGTGCCAGTAGTGGCCTACCAGGGGGCTTCTCCTATGGCTACACCTTC
CDR3 protein: CASSGLPGGFSYGYTF
V gene: TRBV19
D gene: TRBD1
J gene: TRBJ1-2
clone size: -

CDR3 DNA: TGTGCCAGCAGCCCAGGACACCCGGAGGGGGACCAGTACTTC
CDR3 protein: CASSPGHPEGDQYF
V gene: TRBV6-1
D gene: -
J gene: TRBJ2-5
clone size: -

CDR3 DNA: TGTGCCAGCAGTTACGGGCGGTCCTCCTACGAGCAGTACTTC
CDR3 protein: CASSYGRSSYEQYF
V gene: TRBV6-5
D gene: -
J gene: TRBJ2-7
clone size: -

CDR3 DNA: TGTGCCAGCAGCTCCGCCGTGGACGGATCCTCTTATAGCAATCAGCCCCAGCATTTT
CDR3 protein: CASSSAVDGSSYSNQPQHF
V gene: TRBV7-9
D gene: -
J gene: TRBJ1-5
clone size: -

CDR3 DNA: TGTGCCAGCAGCCATGGACCCGAGCAGTACTTC
CDR3 protein: CASSHGPEQYF
V gene: TRBV4-2
D gene: -
J gene: TRBJ2-7
clone size: -

CDR3 DNA: TGTGCCAGCAGGGCAGGGGGGGATGGCTACACCTTC
CDR3 protein: CASRAGGDGYTF
V gene: TRBV25-1
D gene: TRBD1
J gene: TRBJ1-2
clone size: -

CDR3 DNA: TGTGCCTGGGCGGACAGGCTTAGGAATGAAAAACTGTTTTTT
CDR3 protein: CAWADRLRNEKLFF
V gene: TRBV30
D gene: TRBD1
J gene: TRBJ1-4
clone size: -

CDR3 DNA: TGTGCCACCAGCAGGGCAGGGAACACCGGGGAGCTGTTTTTT
CDR3 protein: CATSRAGNTGELFF
V gene: TRBV15
D gene: -
J gene: TRBJ2-2
clone size: -

CDR3 DNA: TGTGCCACCAGCAGAGATAGGGGGGTTAGTAGCAATCAGCCCCAGCATTTT
CDR3 protein: CATSRDRGVSSNQPQHF
V gene: TRBV15
D gene: -
J gene: TRBJ1-5
clone size: -

CDR3 DNA: TGTGCCAGCAGTGCCCAACGACAAGGAGTGAACACTGAAGCTTTCTTT
CDR3 protein: CASSAQRQGVNTEAFF
V gene: TRBV27
D gene: -
J gene: TRBJ1-1
clone size: -

CDR3 DNA: TGTGCCACCAGCAGCTTCCCGGGACTCCACAATGAGCAGTTCTTC
CDR3 protein: CATSSFPGLHNEQFF
V gene: TRBV15
D gene: -
J gene: TRBJ2-1
clone size: -

CDR3 DNA: TGTGCCAGCTCACCACCTGGACTCAATGAGCAGTTCTTC
CDR3 protein: CASSPPGLNEQFF
V gene: TRBV18
D gene: -
J gene: TRBJ2-1
clone size: -

CDR3 DNA: TGCGCCAGCAGCCGTAGAGGGACTAGCGGGAACAATGAGCAGTTCTTC
CDR3 protein: CASSRRGTSGNNEQFF
V gene: TRBV4-1
D gene: TRBD2
J gene: TRBJ2-1
clone size: -

CDR3 DNA: TGTGCCAGCAGCTTAGCCATGATTACCTACGAGCAGTACTTC
CDR3 protein: CASSLAMITYEQYF
V gene: TRBV11-2
D gene: -
J gene: TRBJ2-7
clone size: -

CDR3 DNA: TGTGCCAGCAGTCCCAATAGCGAAATCGGGGAGCTGTTTTTT
CDR3 protein: CASSPNSEIGELFF
V gene: TRBV27
D gene: -
J gene: TRBJ2-2
clone size: -

CDR3 DNA: TGTGCCAGCAGCGGGGGACTAGCGCCGAACGAGACCCAGTACTTC
CDR3 protein: CASSGGLAPNETQYF
V gene: TRBV5-4
D gene: TRBD2
J gene: TRBJ2-5
clone size: -

CDR3 DNA: TGCGCCAGCAGCCAAGTATGGCAGTACAATGAAAAACTGTTTTTT
CDR3 protein: CASSQVWQYNEKLFF
V gene: TRBV4-1
D gene: -
J gene: TRBJ1-4
clone size: -

CDR3 DNA: TGTGCCAGCAGTTTGGCTAGCGGGATCGCCGGGGAGCTGTTTTTT
CDR3 protein: CASSLASGIAGELFF
V gene: TRBV28
D gene: TRBD2
J gene: TRBJ2-2
clone size: -

CDR3 DNA: TGTGCCAGCAGCCCTGGACCCTTTTTTCCTAATGAGCAGTTCTTC
CDR3 protein: CASSPGPFFPNEQFF
V gene: TRBV9
D gene: -
J gene: TRBJ2-1
clone size: -

CDR3 DNA: TGTGCCAGCACCCCCGGCCGGGGACTAGCGGGCTCCTACAATGAGCAGTTCTTC
CDR3 protein: CASTPGRGLAGSYNEQFF
V gene: TRBV11-2
D gene: TRBD2
J gene: TRBJ2-1
clone size: -

CDR3 DNA: TGTGCCAGCAGTTTAACAGGGCTCCATGGCTACACCTTC
CDR3 protein: CASSLTGLHGYTF
V gene: TRBV28
D gene: -
J gene: TRBJ1-2
clone size: -

CDR3 DNA: TGTGCCAGCAGCTTACTAGGGTCCGAGCAGTACTTC
CDR3 protein: CASSLLGSEQYF
V gene: TRBV7-9
D gene: -
J gene: TRBJ2-7
clone size: -

CDR3 DNA: TGTGCCATCAGCGGACAGGAAACCTCCTATGGCTACACCTTC
CDR3 protein: CAISGQETSYGYTF
V gene: TRBV10-3
D gene: TRBD1
J gene: TRBJ1-2
clone size: -

CDR3 DNA: TGTGCCAGCAGCTCCGGGACTAGCGGGAATAAAGGCTACAATGAGCAGTTCTTC
CDR3 protein: CASSSGTSGNKGYNEQFF
V gene: TRBV7-9
D gene: TRBD2
J gene: TRBJ2-1
clone size: -

CDR3 DNA: TGTGCCAGCAGTTTATGGACTACAGATACGCAGTATTTT
CDR3 protein: CASSLWTTDTQYF
V gene: TRBV28
D gene: -
J gene: TRBJ2-3
clone size: -

CDR3 DNA: TGCAGCGTCCCCGACTCTGGGCAGCAGTACTTC
CDR3 protein: CSVPDSGQQYF
V gene: TRBV29-1
D gene: -
J gene: TRBJ2-5
clone size: once

CDR3 DNA: TGTGCCAGCAGCTTACAGGGGAACTATGGCTACACCTTC
CDR3 protein: CASSLQGNYGYTF
V gene: TRBV28
D gene: TRBD1
J gene: TRBJ1-2
clone size: -

CDR3 DNA: TGTGCCAGCGGCGGACAGTCGTCCTACGAGCAGTACTTC
CDR3 protein: CASGGQSSYEQYF
V gene: TRBV28
D gene: -
J gene: TRBJ2-7
clone size: -

CDR3 DNA: TGTGCCAGTAGTATAGATCTCGAATATGGTTTGGTGCATGGCTACACCTTC
CDR3 protein: CASSIDLEYGLVHGYTF
V gene: TRBV19
D gene: -
J gene: TRBJ1-2
clone size: once

CDR3 DNA: TGCGCCAGCAGCCAGGGTATCACTGAAGCTTTCTTT
CDR3 protein: CASSQGITEAFF
V gene: TRBV4-1
D gene: -
J gene: TRBJ1-1
clone size: -